These 6 T cell receptor beta chains were sequenced from one sample in a study of graft-versus-host responses after intestinal transplantation. Intraepithelial plus lamina propria lymphocytes were released by processing graft tissue. Clones were read by immunoSEQ multiplex PCR, and TCRdb kept only the in-frame ones, dropping some. Altogether roughly 14,000 clones are present, 74% being singletons, with the ten largest covering about 3%. Sample: ileum tissue, taken 14 days after transplant. The source of these receptors is a human patient who received an intestinal transplant, so some T cells may come from the graft donor.

The chain employs TRBV7-6 and TRBJ2-3, with 8 positions matching TRBD1. The J segment lost 3 bases and the V segment lost 5 bases, leaving 4 bases of the junction unmatched. Germline CDR1 SGHVS, CDR2 FNYEAQ. There are 14 residues in the CDR3. The CDR3: CASSTGTGTDTQYF. CDR3 nucleotide sequence: TGTGCCAGCAGCACCGGGACAGGAACAGATACGCAGTATTTT.

The chain links TRBV30 to TRBJ2-5; 9 bases line up with TRBD1. The germline gives CDR1 GTSNPN, CDR2 SVGIG (reference sequence). The junction had 0 bases not matched to a gene; V was cut back by 5 bases and J by 5 bases. This CDR3 is built from 11 residues. CDR3 residues: CAWGQGETQYF. In nucleotides, the CDR3 is TGTGCCTGGGGACAGGGGGAGACCCAGTACTTC.

The chain joins TRBV5-5 to TRBJ2-1; D gene uncertain. Germline CDR1 and CDR2: SGHKS and YYEKEE (reference sequence). This CDR3 is 15 amino acids long. Trimming left V 1 base short and J 10 bases short, with 18 bases between. The CDR3 DNA follows: TGTGCCAGCAGCTTGTCAATAATCGTGGGATCAGAGCAGTTCTTC. Translation gives CASSLSIIVGSEQFF.

This clone has just a few counts. The chain is built from TRBV30 and TRBJ1-2, with D possibly matching TRBD1 (5 bases). Per germline, CDR1 GTSNPN and CDR2 SVGIG (reference sequence). V lost 2 bases and J lost 12, with 13 bases in between. This CDR3 contains 11 residues. The CDR3, as DNA: TGTGCCTGGAGTTTAGGGACGGAGCACACCTTC. This translates into CAWSLGTEHTF.

The chain uses TRBV11-2 and TRBJ1-2; D call uncertain. V was trimmed by 0 bases and J by 4 bases, leaving 3 bases between them. The CDR3 spans 12 residues. The germline gives CDR1 SGHAT, CDR2 FQNNGV. The CDR3: CASSLEGYGYTF. CDR3 bases: TGTGCCAGCAGCTTAGAGGGCTATGGCTACACCTTC.

V and J are TRBV5-1 and TRBJ2-5; 8 bases fit TRBD2. Looked up from germline, CDR1 is SGHRS and CDR2 is YFSETQ. J was trimmed by 5 bases and V by 4 bases; bases with no gene match: 10. The CDR3 has 15 amino acids. CDR3 coding DNA: TGCGCCAGCAGCCCGTCCGGGGGGGGCGGCGAGACCCAGTACTTC. Amino acids: CASSPSGGGGETQYF.